The clone carrying this T cell receptor beta chain came up a few times. Its antigen is currently unknown. The record originates from a study of cytomegalovirus exposure and HLA in healthy donors. Study overall: Unique TCRs numbering some 80 million, obtained from HLA-typed donors, made up an early data release. Whole-study results and caveats: Accounts indicate the classifier identified cytomegalovirus status with strong specificity and sensitivity. There was a cluster of highly shared sequence variants that was likely a sequencing artifact.

The CDR3 has 14 residues. Trimming shortened V by 6 bases and J by 0 bases, and 12 bases separated the two germline ends. In germline, CDR1 is SNHLY, CDR2 FYNNEI. Both 60 Vbeta primers and 13 Jbeta primers went into the PCR. Data came from immunoSEQ multiplex PCR; TCRdb stores just in-frame clones and leaves some out. This table holds 99,000 or so clones, 69% found once. This TCR was sampled from a man in his thirties or forties in good health and CMV-seronegative. This rearrangement joins TRBV2 to TRBJ2-7; a weak D match, TRBD2 (6 bases). Sample: PBMCs. This CDR3 reads CASRGTSSSYEQYF. CDR3 sequence (DNA): TGTGCCAGCAGAGGGACTTCCAGCTCCTACGAGCAGTACTTC.